Following are 16 T cell receptor beta chains from one sample sequenced in a study of response to subunit inactivated influenza vaccine. MiXCR was run by TCRdb on the RT-PCR reads, yielding one entry per CDR3 protein. The top ten clones hold roughly 14% of a sample with more than 400,000 distinct CDR3 sequences, around 7.9% of them seen once. The starting material was PBMCs from blood, obtained around 2 years after vaccination. These receptors were taken from a man in his fifties or sixties who received an inactivated influenza vaccine.

The V gene is TRBV4-1, the J gene TRBJ2-1, with 11 bases lining up with TRBD2. CDR3 length: 16 amino acids. CDR1 and CDR2 from the germline V gene are MGHRA and YSYEKL. V lost 3 bases to trimming and J lost 8 bases; unmatched junction nucleotides: 9. The CDR3 DNA is TGCGCCAGCAGCCATGGTAGCGGGGGGGCTTGGGATGAGCAGTTCTTC. This sequence encodes CASSHGSGGAWDEQFF.

V is TRBV27 and J is TRBJ2-2; 7 bases are shared with TRBD2. This CDR3 has 14 residues. The ends lost 1 base at V and 6 bases at J; junction bases unmatched: 2. CDR1 and CDR2 from the germline V gene are MNHEY and SMNVEV (reference sequence). In nucleotides, the CDR3 is TGTGCCAGCAGTTTATTTGGGGGGGCCGGGGAGCTGTTTTTT. This translates into CASSLFGGAGELFF.

In its sample, this clonotype was seen a few times. CDR3 region: CSARGTGGTTGELFF. CDR3 nucleotides: TGCAGTGCTAGGGGGACAGGGGGTACCACCGGGGAGCTGTTTTTT. The V call is TRBV20-1, the J call TRBJ2-2; 11 positions match TRBD1. The J segment lost 4 bases and the V segment lost 3 bases, leaving 4 bases of the junction unmatched. Germline CDR1 and CDR2: DFQATT and SNEGSKA (reference sequence). This CDR3 has 15 amino acids.

This clonotype was counted ten times or more. The V gene is TRBV6-5, the J gene TRBJ2-7, with 8 bases matching TRBD2. The CDR3 runs to 15 residues. The germline gives CDR1 MNHEY, CDR2 SVGAGI. V was clipped by 0 bases and J by 6 bases; unmatched bases: 7. The CDR3 DNA follows: TGTGCCAGCAGTTACTCCACTGGCGCGGGGGGCGAGCAGTACTTC. Protein: CASSYSTGAGGEQYF.

The chain combines TRBV4-3 with TRBJ2-2, with 9 bases fitting TRBD2. With 0 bases clipped from V and 4 bases from J, the junction kept 6 bases outside the gene matches. The CDR3 contains 17 residues. CDR1 and CDR2 (germline): LGHNA, YSLEER. The CDR3, as DNA: TGCGCCAGCAGCCAAGATTTAGCGGGAGCCGGCACCGGGGAGCTGTTTTTT. Protein product: CASSQDLAGAGTGELFF.

The chain combines TRBV2 with TRBJ2-7; D is uncertain. Germline CDR1 is SNHLY and CDR2 is FYNNEI. CDR3 size: 13 residues. Trimming removed 3 bases at V and 4 bases at J, with 10 bases between. CDR3 amino acids: CASSDGIPYEQYF. The CDR3 DNA follows: TGTGCCAGCAGTGACGGAATACCTTACGAGCAGTACTTC.

This rearrangement joins TRBV18 to TRBJ2-7; 9 bases fit TRBD1. This CDR3 region has 16 residues. Germline CDR1 reads KGHSH; CDR2 reads LQKENI. Trimming removed 5 bases from V and 2 bases from J; junction bases left unmatched: 10. CDR3 sequence (DNA): TGTGCCAGCTCAAAATATTCCGGGACAGGGACCTACGAGCAGTACTTC. As protein: CASSKYSGTGTYEQYF.

The chain recombines TRBV15 with TRBJ2-7; 8 bases map to TRBD1. V lost 3 bases to trimming and J lost 4 bases; unmatched junction nucleotides: 8. The CDR3 is 15 amino acids. Germline V lookup: CDR1 LNHNV, CDR2 YYDKDF (reference sequence). This chain's CDR3 is CATSRTGTGGYEQYF. The CDR3 region has the DNA TGTGCCACCAGCAGGACTGGGACAGGCGGATACGAGCAGTACTTC.

This chain uses TRBV18 with TRBJ2-1, with D tentatively TRBD1 (6 bases). CDR3 size: 16 residues. Germline CDR1 reads KGHSH; CDR2 reads LQKENI. V was cut by 3 bases and J by 1 base, with 13 bases left in between. CDR3 coding DNA: TGTGCCAGCTCACCTTGGTCGACAGGTTCCTACAATGAGCAGTTCTTC. Protein sequence: CASSPWSTGSYNEQFF.

In this sample, this clonotype turned up a few times. CDR3 in amino acids: CASSLGASGGELFF. CDR3 nucleotides: TGTGCCAGCAGCTTAGGGGCCAGCGGCGGGGAGCTGTTTTTT. The J gene is TRBJ2-2, the V gene TRBV11-2; possible D gene TRBD2, 5 bases. Germline values: CDR1 SGHAT, CDR2 FQNNGV. This CDR3 is 14 amino acids long. V lost 1 base and J lost 7, with 10 bases in between.

This clonotype was detected many times. The V gene is TRBV2, the J gene TRBJ2-5, with unresolved D. The V and J ends lost 7 bases and 5 bases respectively, with 11 bases between them. Germline loops: CDR1 SNHLY, CDR2 FYNNEI. The CDR3 covers 12 residues. CDR3 sequence (DNA): TGTGCCAGCAAGGGCCCACGGGAGACCCAGTACTTC. Translating it yields CASKGPRETQYF.

Ten or more counts support this clonotype. This chain connects TRBV28 to TRBJ1-2; a possible D gene is TRBD1 (5 bases). Germline V gene sequence: CDR1 MDHEN, CDR2 SYDVKM. The CDR3 length is 16 residues. Trimming pared 6 bases from V and 0 bases from J, leaving 17 bases between. The CDR3 nucleotides read TGTGCCAGCAGCCGCCCCCAACAGGCTGCTAACTATGGCTACACCTTC. It yields the protein CASSRPQQAANYGYTF.

The V gene is TRBV5-1, the J gene TRBJ1-1, with D tentatively TRBD1 (6 bases). Trimming removed 6 bases at V and 2 bases at J, with 14 bases between. CDR1 is SGHRS and CDR2 is YFSETQ in the germline V gene. This CDR3 spans 14 amino acids. As DNA, the CDR3 is TGCGCCAGCAAACCCGGGACATCAAACACTGAAGCTTTCTTT. Amino acid sequence: CASKPGTSNTEAFF. Based on the CDR3 plus reference TRBV5-1 and TRBJ1-1, the full variable domain is KAGVTQTPRYLIKTRGQQVTLSCSPISGHRSVSWYQQTPGQGLQFLFEYFSETQRNKGNFPGRFSGRQFSNSRSEMNVSTLELGDSALYLCASKPGTSNTEAFFGQGTRLTVV.

This clonotype was observed a handful of times. The chain uses TRBV7-3 and TRBJ1-2, with 9 bases matching TRBD1. The germline gives CDR1 SGHTA, CDR2 FQGTGA. This CDR3 is 15 amino acids long. Germline trimming cut 0 bases from V and 6 bases from J; bases unmatched to any gene: 5. This chain's CDR3 is CASSLTSRTGDGYTF. The CDR3 DNA reads as TGTGCCAGCAGCTTAACGTCCCGGACAGGGGATGGCTACACCTTC.

This chain links TRBV3-1 with TRBJ2-3; 11 bases line up with TRBD2. CDR3 length equals 15 residues. Germline CDR1 and CDR2: LGHDT and YNNKEL (reference sequence). V shed 2 bases and J 10 bases; nucleotides not matched to a gene: 8. CDR3 protein: CASSQLLAGASAQYF. The CDR3 DNA sequence: TGTGCCAGCAGCCAATTACTAGCGGGGGCCTCCGCGCAGTATTTT.

The V and J genes are TRBV28 and TRBJ2-1; D is possibly TRBD1 or TRBD2 (5 bases each). This CDR3 contains 16 residues. The germline gives CDR1 MDHEN, CDR2 SYDVKM. V lost 5 bases to trimming and J lost 7 bases, with 21 bases between them. CDR3 bases: TGTGCCAGCAGTGACGCCCAAATACTAGGGGAGAATGAGCAGTTCTTC. Its translation is CASSDAQILGENEQFF.